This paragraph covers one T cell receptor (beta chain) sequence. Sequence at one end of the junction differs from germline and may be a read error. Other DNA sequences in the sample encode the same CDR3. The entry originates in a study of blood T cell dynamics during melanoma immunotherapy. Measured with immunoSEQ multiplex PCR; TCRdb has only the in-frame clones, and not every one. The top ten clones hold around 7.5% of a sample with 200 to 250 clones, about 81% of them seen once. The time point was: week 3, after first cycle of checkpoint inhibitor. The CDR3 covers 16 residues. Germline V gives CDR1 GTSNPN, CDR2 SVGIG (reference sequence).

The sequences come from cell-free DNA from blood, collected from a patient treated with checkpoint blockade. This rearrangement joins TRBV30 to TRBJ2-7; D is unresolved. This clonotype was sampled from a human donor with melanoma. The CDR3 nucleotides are TGTGCCTGGAGTGAACGTGCCGGACGGTCCATCCACGAGCAGTACTTT. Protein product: CAWSERAGRSIHEQYF. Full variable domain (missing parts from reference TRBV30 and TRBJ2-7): SQTIHQWPATLVQPVGSPLSLECTVEGTSNPNLYWYRQAAGRGLQLLFYSVGIGQISSEVPQNLSASRPQDRQFILSSKKLLLSDSGFYLCAWSERAGRSIHEQYFGPGTRLTVT.